This T cell receptor (beta chain) emerged from a study of blood T cells in healthy people across ages. This CDR3 contains 13 residues. V was clipped by 5 bases and J by 10 bases; unmatched bases: 10. Germline-derived CDR1 and CDR2 are SGHAT and FQDESV (reference sequence). Together with a sample-barcoded 5' primer, a J-beta primer mix was included in a second PCR lasting roughly 6 to 12 cycles. TCRdb re-called the 5' RACE reads with MiXCR, one entry per CDR3 protein. The sample shows about 1,000,000 distinct CDR3 sequences, less than 50% of them seen only once. V gene TRBV11-1 combines with J gene TRBJ1-1; the match to TRBD1 covers 7 bases. This TCR was sampled from an older woman in good health. Sequenced sample: blood. This CDR3 reads CASSQGGVSTAFF. The CDR3 region has the DNA TGTGCCAGCAGCCAGGGGGGAGTCTCGACAGCTTTCTTT.